This T cell receptor beta chain was sequenced for a study of shared T cell receptors in the human thymus. Libraries were prepared by immunoSEQ multiplex PCR; TCRdb keeps only in-frame clonotypes and omits some of them. The sample consists of some 700,000 clones, 70% to 90% of them appearing once. These records were also assigned to another study, of human thymus T cells. From that second work: Gene usage for V and J segments appeared biased in thymic and blood repertoires.

The source material was thymocytes. This TCR derives from a girl under three years old with a congenital heart defect.

As DNA, the CDR3 is TGTGCTAGTGGTTTGGTACGCGACGGGAGCTCCTACGAGCAGTACTTC. Encoded protein: CASGLVRDGSSYEQYF. The chain links TRBV12-5 to TRBJ2-7; maybe TRBD2 (6 bases). V lost 0 bases and J 0 bases, leaving 12 bases between the germline ends. Germline loops: CDR1 LGHNT, CDR2 FRNRAP. This CDR3 has 16 residues.